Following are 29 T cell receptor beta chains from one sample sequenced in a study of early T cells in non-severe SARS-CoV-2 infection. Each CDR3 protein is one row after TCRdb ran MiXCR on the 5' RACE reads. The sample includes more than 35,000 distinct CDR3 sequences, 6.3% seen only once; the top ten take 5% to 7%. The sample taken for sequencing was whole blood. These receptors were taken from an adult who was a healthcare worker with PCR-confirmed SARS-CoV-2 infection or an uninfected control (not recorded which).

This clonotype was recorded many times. The CDR3 coding sequence is TGTGCCAGCAGCCCTCTATCGGGGGCTAGCGGGAGGGCAGGTGAGCAGTTCTTC. Protein product: CASSPLSGASGRAGEQFF. The chain recombines TRBV7-7 with TRBJ2-1; 12 bases line up with TRBD2. Trimming removed 5 bases from V and 9 bases from J; junction bases left unmatched: 17. This CDR3 has 18 residues. Germline CDR1 and CDR2: SSHAT and FNYEAQ (reference sequence).

For the CDR3, the DNA is TGTGCCAGCAGCCTAGCGGGCCGCTCCTACGAGCAGTACTTC. This translates into CASSLAGRSYEQYF. The chain recombines TRBV12-3 or TRBV12-4 with TRBJ2-7; TRBD2 agrees at 8 bases. V dropped 6 bases and J dropped 0; count of bases not matched to a gene: 4. The CDR3 has 14 residues.

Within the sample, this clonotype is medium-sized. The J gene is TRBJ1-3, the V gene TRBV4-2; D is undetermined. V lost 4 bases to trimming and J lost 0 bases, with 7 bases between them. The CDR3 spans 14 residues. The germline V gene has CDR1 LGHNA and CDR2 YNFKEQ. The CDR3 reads CASSPTNSGNTIYF. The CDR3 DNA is TGTGCCAGCAGCCCCACCAACTCTGGAAACACCATATATTTT.

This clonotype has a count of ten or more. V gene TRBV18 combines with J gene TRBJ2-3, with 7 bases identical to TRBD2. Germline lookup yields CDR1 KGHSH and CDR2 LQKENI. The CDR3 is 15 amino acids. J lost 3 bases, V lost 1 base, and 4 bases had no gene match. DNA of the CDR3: TGTGCCAGCTCACCACAGAGCGGGAAAACAGATACGCAGTATTTT. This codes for CASSPQSGKTDTQYF.

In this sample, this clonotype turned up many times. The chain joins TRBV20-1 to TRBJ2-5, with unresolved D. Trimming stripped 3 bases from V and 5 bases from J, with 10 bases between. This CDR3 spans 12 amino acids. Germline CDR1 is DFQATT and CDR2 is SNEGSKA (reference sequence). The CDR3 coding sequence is TGCAGTGCTAGCATGCTCGAGGAGACCCAGTACTTC. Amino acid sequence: CSASMLEETQYF.

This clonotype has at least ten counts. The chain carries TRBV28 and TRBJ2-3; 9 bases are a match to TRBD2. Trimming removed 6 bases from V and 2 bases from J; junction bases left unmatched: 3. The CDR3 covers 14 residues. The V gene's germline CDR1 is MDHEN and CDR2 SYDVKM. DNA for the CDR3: TGTGCCAGCAGGACTAGCGGCCCCACAGATACGCAGTATTTT. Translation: CASRTSGPTDTQYF.

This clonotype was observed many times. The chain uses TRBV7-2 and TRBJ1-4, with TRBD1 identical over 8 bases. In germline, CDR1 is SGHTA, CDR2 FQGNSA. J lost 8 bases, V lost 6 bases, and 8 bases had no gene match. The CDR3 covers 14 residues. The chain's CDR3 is CASSSGQGGEKLFF. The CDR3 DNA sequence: TGTGCCAGCAGTTCTGGACAGGGCGGCGAAAAACTGTTTTTT.

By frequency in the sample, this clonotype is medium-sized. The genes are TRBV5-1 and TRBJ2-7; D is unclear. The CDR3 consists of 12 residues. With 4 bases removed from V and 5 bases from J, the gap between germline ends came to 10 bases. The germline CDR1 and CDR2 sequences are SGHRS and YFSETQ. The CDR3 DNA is TGCGCCAGCAGCACCGAGTGGGACGAGCAGTACTTC. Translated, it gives CASSTEWDEQYF.

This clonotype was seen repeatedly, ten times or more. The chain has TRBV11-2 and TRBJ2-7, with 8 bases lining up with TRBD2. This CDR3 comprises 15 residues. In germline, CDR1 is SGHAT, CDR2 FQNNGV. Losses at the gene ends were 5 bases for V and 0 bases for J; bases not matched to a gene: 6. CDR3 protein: CASSLLRGASYEQYF. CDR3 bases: TGTGCCAGCAGCCTCCTGCGGGGGGCCTCCTACGAGCAGTACTTC.

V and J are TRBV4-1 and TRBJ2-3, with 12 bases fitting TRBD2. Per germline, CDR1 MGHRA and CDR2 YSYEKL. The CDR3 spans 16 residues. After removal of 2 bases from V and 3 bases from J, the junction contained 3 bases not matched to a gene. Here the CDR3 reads CASSQPTSGRTDTQYF. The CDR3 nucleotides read TGCGCCAGCAGCCAACCGACTAGCGGGAGAACAGATACGCAGTATTTT.

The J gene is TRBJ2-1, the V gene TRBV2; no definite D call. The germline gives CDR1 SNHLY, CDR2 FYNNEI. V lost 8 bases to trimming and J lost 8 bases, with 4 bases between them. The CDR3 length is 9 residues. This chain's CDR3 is CASLYEQFF. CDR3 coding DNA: TGTGCCAGCTTATATGAGCAGTTCTTC.

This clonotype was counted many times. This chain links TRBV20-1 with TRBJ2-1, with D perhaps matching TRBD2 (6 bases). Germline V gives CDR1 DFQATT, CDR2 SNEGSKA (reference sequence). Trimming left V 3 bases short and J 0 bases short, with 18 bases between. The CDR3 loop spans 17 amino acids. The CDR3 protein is CSARGDFSVSSYNEQFF. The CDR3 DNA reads TGCAGTGCTAGGGGGGACTTTTCCGTGAGCTCCTACAATGAGCAGTTCTTC.

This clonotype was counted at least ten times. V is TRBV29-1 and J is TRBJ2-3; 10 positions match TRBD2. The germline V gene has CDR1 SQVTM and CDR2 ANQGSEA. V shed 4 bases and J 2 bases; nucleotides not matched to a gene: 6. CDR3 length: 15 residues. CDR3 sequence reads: CSVVPSGRSTDTQYF. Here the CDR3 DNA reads TGCAGCGTTGTTCCTAGCGGGAGATCCACAGATACGCAGTATTTT.

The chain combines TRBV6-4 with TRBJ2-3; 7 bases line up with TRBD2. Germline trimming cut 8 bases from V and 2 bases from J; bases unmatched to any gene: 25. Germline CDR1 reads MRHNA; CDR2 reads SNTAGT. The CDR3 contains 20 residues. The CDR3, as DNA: TGTGCCAGCCGTCCGTTACGGGGTGGCCGACTAGCTCTCCCCACAGATACGCAGTATTTT. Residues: CASRPLRGGRLALPTDTQYF.

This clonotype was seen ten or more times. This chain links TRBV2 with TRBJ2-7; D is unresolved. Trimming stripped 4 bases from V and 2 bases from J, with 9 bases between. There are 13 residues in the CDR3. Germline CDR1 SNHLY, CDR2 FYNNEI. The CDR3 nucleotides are TGTGCCAGCAGTGGGACCACGACCTACGAGCAGTACTTC. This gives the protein CASSGTTTYEQYF.

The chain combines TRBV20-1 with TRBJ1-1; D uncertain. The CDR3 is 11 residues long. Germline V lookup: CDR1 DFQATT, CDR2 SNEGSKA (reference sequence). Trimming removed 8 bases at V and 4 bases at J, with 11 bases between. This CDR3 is CSSGRATEAFF. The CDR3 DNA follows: TGCAGTTCGGGCAGAGCCACTGAAGCTTTCTTT.

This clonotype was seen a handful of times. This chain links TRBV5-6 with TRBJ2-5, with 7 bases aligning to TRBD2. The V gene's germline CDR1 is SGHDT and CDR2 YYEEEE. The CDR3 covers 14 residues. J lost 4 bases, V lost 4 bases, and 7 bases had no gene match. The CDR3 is CASSPWTSPETQYF. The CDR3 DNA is TGTGCCAGCAGCCCCTGGACTAGTCCAGAGACCCAGTACTTC.

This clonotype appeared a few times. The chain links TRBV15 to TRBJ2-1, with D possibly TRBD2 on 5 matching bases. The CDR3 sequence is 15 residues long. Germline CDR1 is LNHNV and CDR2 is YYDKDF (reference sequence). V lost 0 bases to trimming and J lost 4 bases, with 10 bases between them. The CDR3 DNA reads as TGTGCCACCAGCAGAGAGGGAGACGGATACAATGAGCAGTTCTTC. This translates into CATSREGDGYNEQFF. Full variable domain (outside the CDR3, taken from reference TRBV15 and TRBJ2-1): DAMVIQNPRYQVTQFGKPVTLSCSQTLNHNVMYWYQQKSSQAPKLLFHYYDKDFNNEADTPDNFQSRRPNTSFCFLDIRSPGLGDTAMYLCATSREGDGYNEQFFGPGTRLTVL.

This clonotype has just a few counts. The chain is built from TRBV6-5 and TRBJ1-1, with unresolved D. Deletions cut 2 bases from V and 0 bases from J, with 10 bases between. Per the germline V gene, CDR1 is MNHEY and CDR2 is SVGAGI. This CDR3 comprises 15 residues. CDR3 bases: TGTGCCAGCAGTTACCGCCCGAACATGAACACTGAAGCTTTCTTT. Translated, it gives CASSYRPNMNTEAFF.

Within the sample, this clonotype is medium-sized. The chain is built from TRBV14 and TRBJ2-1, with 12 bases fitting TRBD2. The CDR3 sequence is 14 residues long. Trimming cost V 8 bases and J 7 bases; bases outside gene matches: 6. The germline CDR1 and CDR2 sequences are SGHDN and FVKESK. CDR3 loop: CASSLAGGGNEQFF. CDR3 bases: TGTGCCAGCTCACTAGCGGGAGGAGGGAATGAGCAGTTCTTC.

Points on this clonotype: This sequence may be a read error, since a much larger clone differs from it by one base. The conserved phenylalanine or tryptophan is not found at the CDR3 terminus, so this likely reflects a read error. This chain's CDR3 is CASSLMGAQGYEQYL. The CDR3 nucleotides read TGTGCCAGCAGCTTAATGGGGGCGCAGGGCTACGAGCAGTACCTC. The chain employs TRBV7-2 and TRBJ2-7, with D possibly being TRBD1 (6 bases). V dropped 2 bases and J dropped 3 bases, with 14 bases sitting between them. This CDR3 spans 15 amino acids. Germline V lookup: CDR1 SGHTA, CDR2 FQGNSA.

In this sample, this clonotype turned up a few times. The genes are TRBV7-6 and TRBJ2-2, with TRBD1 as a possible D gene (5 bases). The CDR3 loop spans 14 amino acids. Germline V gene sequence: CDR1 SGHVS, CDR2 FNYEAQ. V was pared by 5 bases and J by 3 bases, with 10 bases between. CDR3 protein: CASSLDSHTGELFF. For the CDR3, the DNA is TGTGCCAGCAGCCTCGACAGTCACACCGGGGAGCTGTTTTTT.

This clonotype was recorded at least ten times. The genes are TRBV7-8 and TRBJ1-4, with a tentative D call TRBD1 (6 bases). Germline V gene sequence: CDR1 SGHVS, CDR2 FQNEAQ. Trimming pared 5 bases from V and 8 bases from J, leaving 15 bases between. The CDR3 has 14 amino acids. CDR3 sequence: CASSPQGRGEKLFF. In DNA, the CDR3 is TGTGCCAGCAGCCCCCAGGGCAGGGGCGAAAAACTGTTTTTT.

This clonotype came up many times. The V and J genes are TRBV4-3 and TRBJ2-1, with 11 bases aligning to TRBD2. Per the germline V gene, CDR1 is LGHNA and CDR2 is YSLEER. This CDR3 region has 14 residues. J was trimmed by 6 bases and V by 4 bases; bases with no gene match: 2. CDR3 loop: CASSRGTSGNEQFF. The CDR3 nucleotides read TGCGCCAGCAGCCGCGGGACTAGCGGCAATGAGCAGTTCTTC.

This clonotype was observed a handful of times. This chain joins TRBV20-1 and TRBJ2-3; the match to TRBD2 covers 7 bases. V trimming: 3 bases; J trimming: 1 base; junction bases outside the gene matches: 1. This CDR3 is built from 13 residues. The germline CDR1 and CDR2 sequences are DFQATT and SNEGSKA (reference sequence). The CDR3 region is CSASGRRTDTQYF. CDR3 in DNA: TGCAGTGCTAGCGGGAGGCGCACAGATACGCAGTATTTT.

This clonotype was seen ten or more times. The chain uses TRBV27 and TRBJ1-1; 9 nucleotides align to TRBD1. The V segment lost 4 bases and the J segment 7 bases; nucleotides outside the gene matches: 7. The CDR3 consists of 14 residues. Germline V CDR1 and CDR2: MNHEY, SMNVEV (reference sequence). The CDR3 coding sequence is TGTGCCAGCAGTTCAGCTGACAGGGGGGTTGAAGCTTTCTTT. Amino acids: CASSSADRGVEAFF.

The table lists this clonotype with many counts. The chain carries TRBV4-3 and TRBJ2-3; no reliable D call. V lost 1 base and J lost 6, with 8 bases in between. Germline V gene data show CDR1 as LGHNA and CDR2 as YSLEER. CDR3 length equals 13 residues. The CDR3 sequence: CASSQVIPDTQYF. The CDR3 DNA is TGCGCCAGCAGCCAAGTGATCCCTGATACGCAGTATTTT.

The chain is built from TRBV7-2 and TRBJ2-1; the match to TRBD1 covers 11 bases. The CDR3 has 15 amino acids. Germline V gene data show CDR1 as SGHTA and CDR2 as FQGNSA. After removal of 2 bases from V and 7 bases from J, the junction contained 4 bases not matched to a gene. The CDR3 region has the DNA TGTGCCAGCAGCTTACAAGGGACAGGGGGTAATGAGCAGTTCTTC. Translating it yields CASSLQGTGGNEQFF.

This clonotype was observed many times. The CDR3 loop is CSARGASGMDEQFF. The DNA for the CDR3 is TGCAGTGCCCGAGGGGCTAGCGGGATGGATGAGCAGTTCTTC. The chain uses TRBV20-1 and TRBJ2-1; TRBD2 matches at 9 bases. V shed 6 bases, J shed 8 bases, and the junction held 11 bases outside the gene matches. This CDR3 region has 14 residues. Germline V lookup: CDR1 DFQATT, CDR2 SNEGSKA (reference sequence).